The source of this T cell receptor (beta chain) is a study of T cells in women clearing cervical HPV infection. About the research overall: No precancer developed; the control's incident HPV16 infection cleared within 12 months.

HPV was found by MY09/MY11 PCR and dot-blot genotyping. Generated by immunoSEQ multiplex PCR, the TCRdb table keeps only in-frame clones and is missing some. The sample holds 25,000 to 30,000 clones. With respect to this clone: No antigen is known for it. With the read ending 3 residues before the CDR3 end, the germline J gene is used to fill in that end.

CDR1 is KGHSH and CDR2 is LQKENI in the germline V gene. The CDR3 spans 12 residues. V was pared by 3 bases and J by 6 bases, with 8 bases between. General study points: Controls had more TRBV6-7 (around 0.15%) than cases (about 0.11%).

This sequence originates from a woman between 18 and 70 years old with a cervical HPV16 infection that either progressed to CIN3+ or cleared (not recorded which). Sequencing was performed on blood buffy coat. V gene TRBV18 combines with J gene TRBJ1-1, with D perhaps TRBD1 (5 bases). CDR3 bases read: TGTGCCAGCTCACCTAGGGGAGCTGAA. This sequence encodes CASSPRGAE. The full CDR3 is CASSPRGAEAFF.